One and the same sample provided the 25 T cell receptor beta chains below, sequenced in a study of blood T cell repertoires in COVID-19. The data were produced by immunoSEQ multiplex PCR, yet TCRdb's version contains in-frame clones alone and is incomplete. Among 25,000 to 30,000 clones, around 92% were seen once, and the ten largest hold 0.8% to 0.9%. Material: peripheral blood. These receptors were collected from a woman aged 70-85 years with COVID-19, enrolled during active disease.

V gene TRBV6-5 combines with J gene TRBJ2-7; 8 bases align to TRBD1. Germline CDR1 MNHEY, CDR2 SVGAGI. This CDR3 comprises 14 residues. Germline trimming cut 5 bases from V and 3 bases from J; bases unmatched to any gene: 6. The CDR3 loop is CASSLGQGDYEQYF. The CDR3 DNA is TGTGCCAGCAGTCTAGGACAGGGAGACTACGAGCAGTACTTC.

The rearrangement uses TRBV29-1 and TRBJ1-1, with TRBD1 matching 7 bases. The CDR3 extends over 12 amino acids. With V trimmed by 7 bases and J by 2 bases, 4 bases remained unmatched. The germline gives CDR1 SQVTM, CDR2 ANQGSEA. CDR3 amino acids: CSAGDSNTEAFF. As DNA, the CDR3 is TGCAGCGCCGGGGACAGCAACACTGAAGCTTTCTTT.

This chain links TRBV6-2 or TRBV6-3 with TRBJ1-1; D remains ambiguous. Germline CDR1 and CDR2: MNHEY and SVGEGT. V was trimmed by 5 bases and J by 10 bases, leaving 8 bases between them. This CDR3 contains 10 residues. CDR3 bases: TGTGCCAGCAGTACTTTTCGAGCTTTCTTT. Translating it yields CASSTFRAFF.

The V gene is TRBV7-9, the J gene TRBJ2-1; no firm D call. This CDR3 is 15 amino acids long. Germline V gene data show CDR1 as SEHNR and CDR2 as FQNEAQ (reference sequence). V gave up 0 bases and J gave up 2 bases, with 8 bases separating them. CDR3 residues: CASSLAPLPYNEQFF. As DNA, the CDR3 is TGTGCCAGCAGCTTAGCCCCACTCCCCTACAATGAGCAGTTCTTC.

This chain connects TRBV9 to TRBJ1-4; unclear D gene. Germline V CDR1 and CDR2: SGDLS, YYNGEE. This CDR3 has 16 residues. V dropped 4 bases and J dropped 3 bases, with 16 bases sitting between them. The CDR3 DNA reads TGTGCCAGCAGCCCGCACGTCCGGGATTCTAATGAAAAACTGTTTTTT. Amino acids: CASSPHVRDSNEKLFF.

The chain carries TRBV19 and TRBJ1-5, with 10 bases that match TRBD1. Trimming took 6 bases from V and 1 from J; bases not matched to a gene: 6. Germline values: CDR1 LNHDA, CDR2 SQIVND (reference sequence). The CDR3 consists of 16 residues. CDR3: CASSLRQGASNQPQHF. CDR3 DNA sequence: TGTGCCAGTAGCCTGAGACAGGGGGCGAGCAATCAGCCCCAGCATTTT.

This chain links TRBV28 with TRBJ1-5; TRBD1 might be the D (6 bases). V was clipped by 5 bases and J by 4 bases, with 18 bases between them. The germline V gene has CDR1 MDHEN and CDR2 SYDVKM. CDR3 length: 16 amino acids. The CDR3, as DNA: TGTGCCAGCAGTCTGATGACAGGCACGTTTAATCAGCCCCAGCATTTT. Protein product: CASSLMTGTFNQPQHF.

J is TRBJ1-1 and V is TRBV7-3; TRBD1 matches at 7 bases. Germline V gene data show CDR1 as SGHTA and CDR2 as FQGTGA. After removal of 4 bases from V and 6 bases from J, the junction contained 8 bases not matched to a gene. This CDR3 region has 14 residues. The CDR3 loop is CASSSPTGEAEAFF. The CDR3 nucleotides read TGTGCCAGCAGCTCGCCCACAGGGGAGGCTGAAGCTTTCTTT.

The chain links TRBV9 to TRBJ1-4, with D possibly TRBD1 on 6 matching bases. V was cut by 8 bases and J by 0 bases, with 11 bases left in between. The CDR3 length is 14 residues. Germline values: CDR1 SGDLS, CDR2 YYNGEE. This CDR3 is CASQQGPTNEKLFF. The CDR3 nucleotides read TGTGCCAGTCAACAGGGCCCAACTAATGAAAAACTGTTTTTT.

Only one count was recorded for this clone. The CDR3 DNA follows: TGTGCCAGCAGTTACTCGGGACAGGGGGCGAATGAGCAGTTCTTC. It specifies CASSYSGQGANEQFF. The chain joins TRBV6-2 or TRBV6-3 to TRBJ2-1; 12 bases fit TRBD1. Germline CDR1 is MNHEY and CDR2 is SVGEGT. The CDR3 loop spans 15 amino acids. The trim removed 0 bases at V and 7 bases at J, leaving 1 base unmatched.

As concerns this clone: One end of the junction varies from germline; a read error may be responsible. This rearrangement joins TRBV5-8 to TRBJ2-7; D perhaps matches TRBD1 (6 bases). CDR3 length equals 10 residues. Germline lookup yields CDR1 SGHTS and CDR2 YDEGEE. The CDR3 region is CASSFGTPLF. In DNA, the CDR3 is TGTGCCAGCAGCTTCGGGACACCCCTATTC. Using reference TRBV5-8 and TRBJ2-7 for the parts outside the CDR3, the full variable domain is EAGVTQSPTHLIKTRGQQATLRCSPISGHTSVYWYQQALGLGLQFLLWYDEGEERNRGNFPPRFSGRQFPNYSSELNVNALELEDSALYLCASSFGTPLFGPGTRLTVT.

This chain uses TRBV29-1 with TRBJ2-3; D is possibly TRBD1 (6 bases). V dropped 2 bases and J dropped 4 bases, with 16 bases sitting between them. The CDR3 covers 15 residues. The germline V gene encodes CDR1 SQVTM and CDR2 ANQGSEA. The CDR3 sequence: CSVERAGTGSDTQYF. The DNA of the CDR3 is TGCAGCGTTGAACGGGCTGGAACAGGGTCAGATACGCAGTATTTT.

The chain joins TRBV7-3 to TRBJ2-5; 9 nucleotides match TRBD1. The CDR3 extends over 14 amino acids. The V gene's germline CDR1 is SGHTA and CDR2 FQGTGA. V lost 5 bases and J lost 5; bases outside the gene matches: 6. The CDR3 region is CASSRTGDWETQYF. Written as DNA, the CDR3 is TGTGCCAGCAGCCGGACAGGGGATTGGGAGACCCAGTACTTC.

The chain joins TRBV28 to TRBJ1-2; D possibly corresponds to TRBD1 (5 bases). Deletions cut 4 bases from V and 4 bases from J, with 13 bases between. The germline gives CDR1 MDHEN, CDR2 SYDVKM. The CDR3 loop spans 14 amino acids. The CDR3 reads CASSSGGITYGYTF. CDR3 nucleotides: TGTGCCAGCAGTTCCGGGGGAATAACCTATGGCTACACCTTC.

The chain joins TRBV7-6 to TRBJ2-3; 7 bases align to TRBD2. The CDR3 sequence is 16 residues long. The germline CDR1 and CDR2 sequences are SGHVS and FNYEAQ. With 5 bases clipped from V and 0 bases from J, the junction kept 8 bases outside the gene matches. Written as DNA, the CDR3 is TGTGCCAGCAGCATCGGGGGGTCGGGTAGCACAGATACGCAGTATTTT. This sequence encodes CASSIGGSGSTDTQYF.

This clone showed up just a few times. The rearrangement uses TRBV7-9 and TRBJ2-1; 14 positions agree with TRBD2. Germline V CDR1 and CDR2: SEHNR, FQNEAQ (reference sequence). The CDR3 contains 16 residues. Trimming removed 5 bases from V and 9 bases from J; junction bases left unmatched: 9. CDR3: CASSNRLAGGFTEQFF. The CDR3 region has the DNA TGTGCCAGCAGCAACCGACTAGCGGGAGGGTTCACTGAGCAGTTCTTC.

The chain employs TRBV10-3 and TRBJ1-3; D gene unclear. Trimming cost V 2 bases and J 9 bases, with 20 bases left between them. There are 16 residues in the CDR3. The germline V gene has CDR1 ENHRY and CDR2 SYGVKD. CDR3 protein: CAISEIPGFAQITIYF. CDR3 nucleotides: TGTGCCATCAGTGAGATACCGGGTTTCGCTCAAATCACCATATATTTT.

This rearrangement joins TRBV5-7 to TRBJ2-7; D call uncertain. TRBV5-7 is reported as an ORF; its role is uncertain. The CDR3 length is 13 residues. Deletions cut 4 bases from V and 0 bases from J, with 8 bases between. CDR3 protein: CASSVLPSYEQYF. CDR3 in DNA: TGTGCCAGCAGCGTACTACCCTCCTACGAGCAGTACTTC.

This clone was recorded only once. The chain combines TRBV7-3 with TRBJ2-7; 7 bases fit TRBD1. The V segment lost 6 bases and the J segment 5 bases; nucleotides outside the gene matches: 7. The CDR3 is made up of 13 amino acids. The V gene's germline CDR1 is SGHTA and CDR2 FQGTGA. The CDR3 nucleotides are TGTGCCAGCAGTACCGACAGGGAAGACGAGCAGTACTTC. Translated, it gives CASSTDREDEQYF.

This chain links TRBV9 with TRBJ2-7; TRBD2 aligns across 8 bases. The CDR3 sequence is 15 residues long. Germline values: CDR1 SGDLS, CDR2 YYNGEE. V trimming: 0 bases; J trimming: 3 bases; junction bases outside the gene matches: 5. Written as DNA, the CDR3 is TGTGCCAGCAGCGTAGTATCGCGGGAGGACTACGAGCAGTACTTC. It codes for CASSVVSREDYEQYF.

The CDR3 loop is CASSLMGAEAFF. The CDR3 nucleotides read TGCGCCAGCAGCTTGATGGGGGCGGAAGCTTTCTTT. The V and J genes are TRBV5-1 and TRBJ1-1, with D perhaps TRBD1 (6 bases). V was shortened by 1 base and J by 8 bases, with 9 bases between the two germline ends. The germline V gene encodes CDR1 SGHRS and CDR2 YFSETQ. The CDR3 loop spans 12 amino acids.

The rearrangement links TRBV27 to TRBJ2-1; possibly TRBD2 for D (6 bases). V lost 0 bases to trimming and J lost 6 bases, with 33 bases between them. In germline, CDR1 is MNHEY, CDR2 SMNVEV (reference sequence). The CDR3 sequence is 22 residues long. In nucleotides, the CDR3 is TGTGCCAGCAGTTTATCGCGGGACGAAAAATCCGCCCAACTCAAAAAGGCCAATGAGCAGTTCTTC. Its protein product is CASSLSRDEKSAQLKKANEQFF.

The chain employs TRBV2 and TRBJ1-6; 9 bases map to TRBD1. V gave up 6 bases and J gave up 9 bases; unmatched junction bases: 6. The CDR3 contains 14 residues. Looked up from germline, CDR1 is SNHLY and CDR2 is FYNNEI. CDR3 residues: CASRRTGEVSPLHF. The DNA of the CDR3 is TGTGCCAGCAGGAGGACAGGGGAGGTTTCACCCCTCCACTTT.

This chain uses TRBV2 with TRBJ1-1; the match to TRBD1 covers 8 bases. V shed 9 bases, J shed 9 bases, and the junction held 12 bases outside the gene matches. CDR3 length: 13 amino acids. CDR1 and CDR2 (germline): SNHLY, FYNNEI. CDR3 DNA: TGTGCCAGTGAAGCAGGGGGCGCTGTGCAAGCTTTCTTT. It specifies CASEAGGAVQAFF. The complete variable domain, with remaining parts taken from reference TRBV2 and TRBJ1-1, reads EPEVTQTPSHQVTQMGQEVILRCVPISNHLYFYWYRQILGQKVEFLVSFYNNEISEKSEIFDDQFSVERPDGSNFTLKIRSTKLEDSAMYFCASEAGGAVQAFFGQGTRLTVV.

The chain employs TRBV19 and TRBJ2-3, with 9 bases matching TRBD2. Germline-derived CDR1 and CDR2 are LNHDA and SQIVND (reference sequence). Germline trimming cut 6 bases from V and 0 bases from J; bases unmatched to any gene: 4. The CDR3 consists of 15 residues. The CDR3 DNA reads as TGTGCCAGTAGCCCGACTAGCGGTAGCACAGATACGCAGTATTTT. Translating it yields CASSPTSGSTDTQYF.